What follows describes a single T cell receptor beta chain. Its specificity is not known. Germline V CDR1 and CDR2: SEHNR, FQNEAQ (reference sequence). The V gene end was trimmed by 5 bases and the J gene end by 6 bases; junction bases not matched to a gene: 4. There are 14 residues in the CDR3. No ophthalmopathy progression within 18 months constituted stable Graves' hyperthyroidism. Diagnosing involved the use of clinical symptoms, serum thyroxine and TRAb, thyroid ultrasound and orbital computed tomography. This sample is drawn from a study of T cells in Graves' hyperthyroidism and ophthalmopathy. Amplification yielded TCR beta CDR3 regions, with RNA transcripts as the source. Researchers ran a first-round RT-PCR on the TCR CDR3 using the HTBI primer set. TCRdb recomputed calls from the multiplex PCR reads with MiXCR, one row per CDR3 protein. The sample lists roughly 580,000 distinct CDR3 sequences; about half were seen once.

Whole-study results and caveats: Among thyroid clonotypes expanded above 0.001, most also appeared in blood.

The chain links TRBV7-9 to TRBJ1-4; 9 bases agree with TRBD1. What was sequenced was peripheral blood or thyroid tissue (not recorded which). This clonotype was sampled from a woman aged 18 to 35 with Graves' hyperthyroidism. CDR3 sequence reads: CASSTGTGHEKLFF. CDR3 nucleotides: TGTGCCAGCAGCACCGGGACAGGGCATGAAAAACTGTTTTTT. The variable domain in full, completed from reference TRBV7-9 and TRBJ1-4, reads DTGVSQNPRHKITKRGQNVTFRCDPISEHNRLYWYRQTLGQGPEFLTYFQNEAQLEKSRLLSDRFSAERPKGSFSTLEIQRTEQGDSAMYLCASSTGTGHEKLFFGSGTQLSVL.